This passage covers 17 T cell receptor beta chains from one sample sequenced in a study of blood T cell repertoires in COVID-19. Data came from immunoSEQ multiplex PCR; TCRdb stores just in-frame clones and leaves some out. The sample includes 150,000 to 200,000 clones, around four fifths of them seen just once. The sample taken for sequencing was PBMCs or T cells enriched from blood (not recorded which). Receptors originate from a man between 65 and 85 years old who had been exposed to COVID-19.

The chain recombines TRBV19 with TRBJ2-3; 8 nucleotides match TRBD1. Germline loops: CDR1 LNHDA, CDR2 SQIVND (reference sequence). CDR3 length: 14 residues. J gave up 4 bases and V 4 bases, and 4 bases lay outside the gene matches. The CDR3 sequence is CASSTGQGSDTQYF. The CDR3 region has the DNA TGTGCCAGTAGTACCGGACAGGGATCAGATACGCAGTATTTT.

Points on this clone: This CDR3 is also generated by other DNA sequences in the sample. V and J are TRBV6-5 and TRBJ1-2; 11 bases are shared with TRBD1. This CDR3 has 15 residues. The V gene's germline CDR1 is MNHEY and CDR2 SVGAGI. The junction had 2 bases not matched to a gene; V was cut back by 0 bases and J by 5 bases. In DNA, the CDR3 is TGTGCCAGCAGTTACTCTGGGACAGGGGGGTATGGCTACACCTTC. Translated: CASSYSGTGGYGYTF.

This sequence joins TRBV5-6 and TRBJ1-1; D is possibly TRBD1 (5 bases). Trimming cost V 5 bases and J 3 bases, with 8 bases left between them. Looked up from germline, CDR1 is SGHDT and CDR2 is YYEEEE. The CDR3 has 12 residues. CDR3 sequence reads: CASSRGYTEAFF. The DNA of the CDR3 is TGTGCCAGCAGTCGGGGGTACACTGAAGCTTTCTTT.

Only a few counts were recorded for this clone. V is TRBV7-2 and J is TRBJ2-7, with a possible D match to TRBD1 (7 bases). The CDR3 sequence is 15 residues long. CDR1 and CDR2 from the germline V gene are SGHTA and FQGNSA. The ends were cut back, 4 bases at V and 1 base at J, with 14 bases in the middle. The CDR3 DNA sequence: TGTGCCAGCAGCTCAACGGGGGACAGTTCCTACGAGCAGTACTTC. As protein: CASSSTGDSSYEQYF.

This chain connects TRBV19 to TRBJ2-1, with 12 bases that match TRBD2. Germline trimming cut 2 bases from V and 7 bases from J; bases unmatched to any gene: 3. CDR3 length: 15 amino acids. Germline V lookup: CDR1 LNHDA, CDR2 SQIVND (reference sequence). In nucleotides, the CDR3 is TGTGCCAGTAGTATAACTCTAGCGGGAGGGAATGAGCAGTTCTTC. It codes for CASSITLAGGNEQFF.

This rearrangement joins TRBV5-1 to TRBJ2-3; 11 positions agree with TRBD2. CDR3 length: 15 amino acids. The germline gives CDR1 SGHRS, CDR2 YFSETQ. V lost 5 bases to trimming and J lost 2 bases; unmatched junction nucleotides: 4. CDR3 amino acids: CASSRTSGLTDTQYF. The CDR3 DNA is TGCGCCAGCAGTCGGACTAGCGGGCTCACAGATACGCAGTATTTT.

This chain uses TRBV7-2 with TRBJ2-7; TRBD2 might be the D (5 bases). V lost 3 bases to trimming and J lost 6 bases, with 9 bases between them. The CDR3 has 12 amino acids. The germline V gene has CDR1 SGHTA and CDR2 FQGNSA. The DNA of the CDR3 is TGTGCCAGCAGCTTCGGGGTTCCCGAGCAGTACTTC. It is translated as CASSFGVPEQYF.

The V gene is TRBV4-2, the J gene TRBJ2-7; perhaps TRBD2 as D (6 bases). The V gene's germline CDR1 is LGHNA and CDR2 YNFKEQ. CDR3 length equals 20 residues. Deletions cut 0 bases from V and 0 bases from J, with 24 bases between. The CDR3 spells CASSQDRRRGLGKSSYEQYF. CDR3 nucleotides: TGTGCCAGCAGCCAAGACAGGAGACGGGGGTTAGGAAAGAGCTCCTACGAGCAGTACTTC.

The rearrangement uses TRBV5-4 and TRBJ1-1; 7 bases match TRBD1. Germline V CDR1 and CDR2: SGHNT, YYREEE (reference sequence). Trimming removed 0 bases from V and 7 bases from J; junction bases left unmatched: 0. This CDR3 region has 12 residues. The CDR3 sequence is CASSLGQGEAFF. The CDR3 nucleotides are TGTGCCAGCAGCTTGGGACAGGGTGAAGCTTTCTTT.

A few counts support this clone. This chain joins TRBV5-4 and TRBJ2-3, with TRBD2 matching over 7 bases. CDR1 is SGHNT and CDR2 is YYREEE in the germline V gene (reference sequence). Germline trimming cut 1 base from V and 1 base from J; bases unmatched to any gene: 6. CDR3 length: 16 amino acids. Here the CDR3 reads CASSLTSVLGTDTQYF. The CDR3 nucleotides are TGTGCCAGCAGCTTGACTAGCGTATTAGGCACAGATACGCAGTATTTT. Drawing the rest from reference TRBV5-4 and TRBJ2-3, the complete variable domain is ETGVTQSPTHLIKTRGQQVTLRCSSQSGHNTVSWYQQALGQGPQFIFQYYREEENGRGNFPPRFSGLQFPNYSSELNVNALELDDSALYLCASSLTSVLGTDTQYFGPGTRLTVL.

The CDR3 loop reads CASSLDRYNYGYTF. The CDR3 DNA sequence: TGTGCCAGCAGTTTGGACAGGTACAACTATGGCTACACCTTC. The rearrangement links TRBV27 to TRBJ1-2; TRBD1 agrees at 7 bases. After removal of 3 bases from V and 2 bases from J, the junction contained 3 bases not matched to a gene. Germline V CDR1 and CDR2: MNHEY, SMNVEV (reference sequence). The CDR3 extends over 14 amino acids.

This chain links TRBV5-1 with TRBJ2-5; 7 bases are a match to TRBD2. The junction had 11 bases not matched to a gene; V was cut back by 4 bases and J by 5 bases. Germline V CDR1 and CDR2: SGHRS, YFSETQ. This CDR3 has 15 residues. The CDR3: CASSPTSSLRETQYF. CDR3 DNA: TGCGCCAGCAGCCCGACTAGCTCGCTAAGGGAGACCCAGTACTTC.

This clone was seen once. This chain uses TRBV28 with TRBJ1-1; D is unclear. The CDR3 contains 13 residues. V dropped 5 bases and J dropped 9 bases, with 16 bases sitting between them. Germline CDR1 is MDHEN and CDR2 is SYDVKM. As DNA, the CDR3 is TGTGCCAGCAGTACCCCCGGGGTCCCACAAGCTTTCTTT. Its translation: CASSTPGVPQAFF.

The V call is TRBV5-1, the J call TRBJ1-3; no clear D gene. This CDR3 has 15 amino acids. Trimming took 6 bases from V and 0 from J, leaving 13 bases between them. Germline V gene sequence: CDR1 SGHRS, CDR2 YFSETQ. The CDR3 DNA reads TGCGCCAGCAAGCCCGGAGGGTTCTCTGGAAACACCATATATTTT. As protein: CASKPGGFSGNTIYF.

The V call is TRBV5-1, the J call TRBJ2-1; 8 bases fit TRBD1. Germline CDR1 is SGHRS and CDR2 is YFSETQ. This CDR3 region has 15 residues. V lost 5 bases to trimming and J lost 6 bases; unmatched junction nucleotides: 10. The CDR3 nucleotides are TGCGCCAGCAGTCCAGGGACAGGCACGGCCAATGAGCAGTTCTTC. As protein: CASSPGTGTANEQFF.

This chain uses TRBV19 with TRBJ1-5, with TRBD1 matching 8 bases. The CDR3 sequence is 15 residues long. CDR1 is LNHDA, CDR2 SQIVND, per germline (reference sequence). J was trimmed by 7 bases and V by 7 bases; bases with no gene match: 12. The CDR3 region has the DNA TGTGCCAGTACTCCGGACAGGGTGCTTGAACAGCCCCAGCATTTT. This gives the protein CASTPDRVLEQPQHF.

This clone has just a few counts. The rearrangement uses TRBV18 and TRBJ2-5; 9 nucleotides line up with TRBD2. Germline CDR1 is KGHSH and CDR2 is LQKENI. V was pared by 0 bases and J by 5 bases, with 7 bases of the junction left unmatched. This CDR3 is 16 amino acids long. CDR3 DNA sequence: TGTGCCAGCTCACCACCAAATCGCGGGAGGGATGAGACCCAGTACTTC. Amino acid sequence: CASSPPNRGRDETQYF.